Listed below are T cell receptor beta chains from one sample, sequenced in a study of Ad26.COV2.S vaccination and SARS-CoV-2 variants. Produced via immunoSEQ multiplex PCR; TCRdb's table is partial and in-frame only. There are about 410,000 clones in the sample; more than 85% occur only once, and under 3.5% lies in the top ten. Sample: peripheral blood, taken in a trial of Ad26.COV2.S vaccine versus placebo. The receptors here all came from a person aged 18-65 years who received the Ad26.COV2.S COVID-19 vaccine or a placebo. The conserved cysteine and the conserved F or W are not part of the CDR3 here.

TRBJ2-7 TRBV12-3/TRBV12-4 ASSFLMDYEQY
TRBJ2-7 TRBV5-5 ASSLENMVRQSYEQY
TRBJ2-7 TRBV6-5 ASSYGPPRPYEQY
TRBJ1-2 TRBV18 ASSQEDRRYGYT
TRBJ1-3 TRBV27 ASSPGTGGSGNTIY
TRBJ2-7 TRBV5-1 ASRMTGTSYEQY
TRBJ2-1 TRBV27 ASSALGTDAYNEQF
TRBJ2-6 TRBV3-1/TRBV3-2 ASSQDVPVQGASGDLT
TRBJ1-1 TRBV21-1 ASIMQGGTEAF
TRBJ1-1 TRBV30 AWSLGRGRGTEAF
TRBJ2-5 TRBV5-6 ASSLPSGEAETQY
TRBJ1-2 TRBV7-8 ASSSRDRDYGYT
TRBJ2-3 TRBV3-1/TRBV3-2 ASSSYAGRTGDTQY
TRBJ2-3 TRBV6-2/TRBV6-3 ASSTRQGYSTDTQY
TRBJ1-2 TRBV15 ATSSFEDYGYT
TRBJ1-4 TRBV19 ASSISGPGQGLEKLF
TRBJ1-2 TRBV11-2 ASSLGTAYGYT
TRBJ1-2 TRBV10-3 AISGSWDRDDGYT
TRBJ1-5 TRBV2 ASRAGQSQPQH
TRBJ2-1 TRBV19 ASSMVAGGPNEQF
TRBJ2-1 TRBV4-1 ASSQEPYNEQF
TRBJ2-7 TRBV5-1 ASSSGWGSYEQY
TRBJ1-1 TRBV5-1 ASRGTEAF
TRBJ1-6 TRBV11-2 ASSLSIGTVNSPLH
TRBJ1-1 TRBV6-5 ASSYARTGNTEAF
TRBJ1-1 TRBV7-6 ASSLYGTGRGKTEAF
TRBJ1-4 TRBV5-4 ASSPTASTNEKLF
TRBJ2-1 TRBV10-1 ASSESGAPRNEQF
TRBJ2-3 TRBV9 ASSVPDRTDTQY
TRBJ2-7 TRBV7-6 ASSSYGRAYEQY
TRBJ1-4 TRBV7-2 ASSFRRGEKLF
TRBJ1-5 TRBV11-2 ASSTHQGARGQPQH
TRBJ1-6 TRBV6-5 ASSFRDPFQPLH